This T cell receptor (beta chain) stems from a study of blood T cell repertoires in COVID-19. CDR3 size: 12 residues. V gave up 4 bases and J gave up 11 bases; unmatched junction bases: 7. The table came from immunoSEQ multiplex PCR; TCRdb's copy has only in-frame clones and leaves some out. The sample holds a few hundred thousand clones; about nine tenths are singletons and the top ten take approximately 1.3%. The TCR originated in a human donor in a cohort exposed to, infected with or recovered from COVID-19 (not recorded which). The donor label of this sample is uncertain. What was sequenced was PBMCs or T cells enriched from blood (not recorded which). This chain links TRBV12-3 or TRBV12-4 with TRBJ1-1; 7 nucleotides line up with TRBD1. CDR3: CASSSGGMAAFF. For the CDR3, the DNA is TGTGCCAGCAGTTCAGGGGGAATGGCTGCTTTCTTT.